This entry concerns a single T cell receptor beta chain. Cohort assignment relied on participant-reported clinical history. This sample was included in a study of blood T cell repertoires in COVID-19. About the study: COVID-19 samples from acute and convalescent phases originated in the United States, Italy and Spain.

Source study methods: Amplified reference gene primers provided the basis for estimating nucleated cell counts. TCRdb keeps only in-frame clones here, not all; method: immunoSEQ multiplex PCR. That table is the source of V, J and clone size, and D and trimming were worked out from the DNA. In the table there are approximately 350,000 clones, 87% of which are singletons. Sample: PBMCs or T cells enriched from blood (not recorded which). The receptor was derived from a woman in her 30s who had recovered from COVID-19.

The CDR3 DNA sequence: TGCGCCAGCAGCCAGGGCTACGGGCAATACAATGAGCAGTTCTTC. As protein: CASSQGYGQYNEQFF. The chain recombines TRBV5-1 with TRBJ2-1, with D perhaps TRBD1 (5 bases). Trimming stripped 4 bases from V and 4 bases from J, with 15 bases between. Germline-derived CDR1 and CDR2 are SGHRS and YFSETQ. This CDR3 has 15 residues.